The entry below gives a single T cell receptor beta chain sequence along with its context. The junction departs from the called germline gene at one end, perhaps through a read error. CDR1 and CDR2 from the germline V gene are SQVTM and ANQGSEA. This CDR3 is 22 amino acids long. Each CDR3 protein is one row after TCRdb ran MiXCR on the 5' RACE reads. The sample gives about 53,000 distinct CDR3 sequences, roughly 17% of which show up once; under 4.5% is in the top ten. The data originate from a study of neurological immune-mediated disorders. Sequencing was carried out using PBMCs. This rearrangement joins TRBV29-1 to TRBJ2-1, with 8 bases matching TRBD2. The receptor comes from a man aged 55 to 69 in good health. The CDR3 protein is CSVLPGAAGTSLIPSSYNEQSF. The CDR3 nucleotides are TGCAGCGTTCTACCCGGGGCAGCCGGGACTAGTTTAATCCCCAGCTCCTACAATGAGCAGTCCTTC.